The clone carrying this T cell receptor (beta chain) has just a few counts. This entry belongs to a study of PD-1 blockade in classical Hodgkin lymphoma. The V gene's germline CDR1 is SGHVS and CDR2 FQNEAQ. The CDR3 sequence is 15 residues long. Between the trimmed V and J ends, which lost 9 bases and 7 bases, there was a span of 19 bases. As for time point: newly diagnosed, previously untreated cHL patient sample. TCRdb's table, derived via immunoSEQ multiplex PCR, lists solely in-frame clones and lacks some. The data show roughly 70,000 clones, over 85% seen once. Sample: peripheral blood mononuclear cells (PBMCs). The clonotype was recovered from a human donor with classical Hodgkin lymphoma. This chain connects TRBV7-8 to TRBJ1-6; D is perhaps TRBD1 (6 bases). CDR3 in DNA: TGTGCCAGTAACAGGGAGGGTGCTTGGAATTCACCCCTCCACTTT. Translated, it gives CASNREGAWNSPLHF.